The next 12 T cell receptor beta chains were all read from a single sample in a study of T cell responses to AZD1222 COVID-19 vaccine. Method: immunoSEQ multiplex PCR; TCRdb's copy keeps in-frame clones and lacks some. In the table there are about 150,000 clones, 90% of which are singletons. The input for sequencing was peripheral blood, taken on day 0 of AZD1222 vaccination. Receptors originate from an adult in good health.

The chain is built from TRBV6-2 or TRBV6-3 and TRBJ1-6; 7 bases are a match to TRBD1. The CDR3 is 16 amino acids. The V segment lost 5 bases and the J segment 7 bases; nucleotides outside the gene matches: 11. CDR1 MNHEY and CDR2 SVGEGT come from the germline V gene. In DNA, the CDR3 is TGTGCCAGCAGTCAACTTTCGACAGGGAGCAATTCACCCCTCCACTTT. Protein sequence: CASSQLSTGSNSPLHF.

The V call is TRBV4-3, the J call TRBJ1-3; D unresolved. The CDR3 covers 15 residues. Per the germline V gene, CDR1 is LGHNA and CDR2 is YSLEER. Trimming removed 3 bases from V and 0 bases from J, with 9 bases in between. The CDR3 nucleotides read TGCGCCAGCAGCCAGGACGGGAGCTCTGGAAACACCATATATTTT. Translating it yields CASSQDGSSGNTIYF.

V and J are TRBV6-2 or TRBV6-3 and TRBJ2-3; 8 nucleotides agree with TRBD2. V was pared by 5 bases and J by 3 bases, with 4 bases of the junction left unmatched. The CDR3 extends over 14 amino acids. Germline V CDR1 and CDR2: MNHEY, SVGEGT. The CDR3 DNA is TGTGCCAGCAGTCAGAGCGGGAGAACAGATACGCAGTATTTT. It translates to CASSQSGRTDTQYF.

This sequence joins TRBV18 and TRBJ1-1; 8 nucleotides line up with TRBD1. This CDR3 contains 14 residues. Germline-derived CDR1 and CDR2 are KGHSH and LQKENI. The junction had 4 bases not matched to a gene; V was cut back by 4 bases and J by 3 bases. The DNA for the CDR3 is TGTGCCAGCTCACTCACGGACAGGGACACTGAAGCTTTCTTT. Its protein product is CASSLTDRDTEAFF.

The chain joins TRBV3-1 (or the pseudogene TRBV3-2) to TRBJ1-1; D remains unclear. The germline CDR1 and CDR2 sequences are LGHDT and YNNKEL (reference sequence). Trimming shortened V by 4 bases and J by 6 bases, and 12 bases separated the two germline ends. The CDR3 is 13 amino acids. The CDR3 DNA is TGTGCCAGCAGCCCACGTGAAAACGCTGAAGCTTTCTTT. Protein sequence: CASSPRENAEAFF.

V is TRBV7-3 and J is TRBJ1-4; TRBD1 matches at 7 bases. Trimming at V came to 0 bases and at J to 5 bases, leaving 3 bases not matched to a gene. This CDR3 comprises 15 residues. Germline lookup yields CDR1 SGHTA and CDR2 FQGTGA. The CDR3 DNA follows: TGTGCCAGCAGCTTAACGGGGACAGTCAATGAAAAACTGTTTTTT. It translates to CASSLTGTVNEKLFF.

This clone appeared once. V and J are TRBV4-1 and TRBJ1-5; D uncertain. The CDR3 runs to 13 residues. From germline, CDR1 is MGHRA and CDR2 YSYEKL. Trimming took off 0 bases at V and 5 bases at J, with 5 bases between the two ends. The CDR3 sequence is CASSQDSYQPQHF. The CDR3 coding sequence is TGCGCCAGCAGCCAAGACTCCTATCAGCCCCAGCATTTT.

The DNA for the CDR3 is TGTGCCAGCAGTTTACGGGTCAGGGGGGAGTCACCCCTCCACTTT. Amino acid sequence: CASSLRVRGESPLHF. V gene TRBV27 combines with J gene TRBJ1-6; 7 bases agree with TRBD1. The CDR3 has 15 amino acids. The V segment lost 2 bases and the J segment 10 bases; nucleotides outside the gene matches: 8. Germline loops: CDR1 MNHEY, CDR2 SMNVEV (reference sequence).

The chain employs TRBV24-1 and TRBJ2-5; 7 positions agree with TRBD1. CDR3 length equals 15 residues. Germline V lookup: CDR1 KGHDR, CDR2 SFDVKD. V dropped 1 base and J dropped 2; count of bases not matched to a gene: 3. CDR3 DNA: TGTGCCACCAGTGATTTTGCCAGGGGGCAAGAGACCCAGTACTTC. Translating it yields CATSDFARGQETQYF.

The chain links TRBV27 to TRBJ1-5, with no clear D. Trimming pared 6 bases from V and 6 bases from J, leaving 9 bases between. Germline V gene data show CDR1 as MNHEY and CDR2 as SMNVEV (reference sequence). This CDR3 is built from 12 residues. CDR3 in amino acids: CASRTAGQPQHF. The CDR3 DNA follows: TGTGCCAGCAGAACTGCAGGTCAGCCCCAGCATTTT.

The V call is TRBV18, the J call TRBJ2-5; D might be TRBD1 or TRBD2, each matching 5 bases. This CDR3 region has 18 residues. Germline V lookup: CDR1 KGHSH, CDR2 LQKENI. The V and J ends lost 3 bases and 3 bases respectively, with 23 bases between them. CDR3 nucleotides: TGTGCCAGCTCACCCAGCGTTGGGGGAAGGATTCGTAAAGAGACCCAGTACTTC. Translating it yields CASSPSVGGRIRKETQYF. The whole variable domain, remainder taken from reference TRBV18 and TRBJ2-5, is NAGVMQNPRHLVRRRGQEARLRCSPMKGHSHVYWYRQLPEEGLKFMVYLQKENIIDESGMPKERFSAEFPKEGPSILRIQQVVRGDSAAYFCASSPSVGGRIRKETQYFGPGTRLLVL.

This clone was observed a single time. This sequence joins TRBV7-2 and TRBJ2-2, with D uncertain. Germline-derived CDR1 and CDR2 are SGHTA and FQGNSA. The CDR3 spans 13 residues. The V end was cut by 4 bases, the J end by 4 bases, with 7 bases between. The CDR3 here is CASSYSTTGELFF. CDR3 nucleotide sequence: TGTGCCAGCAGCTATTCAACCACCGGGGAGCTGTTTTTT. The full variable domain, completed using reference TRBV7-2 and TRBJ2-2, is GAGVSQSPSNKVTEKGKDVELRCDPISGHTALYWYRQSLGQGLEFLIYFQGNSAPDKSGLPSDRFSAERTGGSVSTLTIQRTQQEDSAVYLCASSYSTTGELFFGEGSRLTVL.